The clone carrying this T cell receptor beta chain was seen a handful of times. Its antigen is currently unknown. Individually, cDNA molecules had unique molecular identifiers attached to them. TCRdb reprocessed the 5' RACE reads with MiXCR, giving one entry per CDR3 protein. This table holds tens of thousands of distinct CDR3 sequences, around 15% found once. This sample was included in a study of early T cells in non-severe SARS-CoV-2 infection. Study-level information: Sequencing was performed on bulk RNA from unsorted whole blood, leaving chains unpaired.

Findings and caveats of the study: Lookups in VDJdb leaned toward anti-spike CD8 responses and missed private and CD4 specificities.

Germline CDR1 reads ENHRY; CDR2 reads SYGVKD. CDR3 size: 14 residues. Losses at the gene ends were 10 bases for V and 3 bases for J; bases not matched to a gene: 12. This chain connects TRBV10-3 to TRBJ2-7; 7 bases are shared with TRBD2. The source material was whole blood. The sequence was obtained from an adult who was a healthcare worker with PCR-confirmed SARS-CoV-2 infection or an uninfected control (not recorded which). The chain's CDR3 is CATTRAGEDYEQYF. DNA of the CDR3: TGTGCCACCACCAGGGCGGGAGAAGACTACGAGCAGTACTTC.